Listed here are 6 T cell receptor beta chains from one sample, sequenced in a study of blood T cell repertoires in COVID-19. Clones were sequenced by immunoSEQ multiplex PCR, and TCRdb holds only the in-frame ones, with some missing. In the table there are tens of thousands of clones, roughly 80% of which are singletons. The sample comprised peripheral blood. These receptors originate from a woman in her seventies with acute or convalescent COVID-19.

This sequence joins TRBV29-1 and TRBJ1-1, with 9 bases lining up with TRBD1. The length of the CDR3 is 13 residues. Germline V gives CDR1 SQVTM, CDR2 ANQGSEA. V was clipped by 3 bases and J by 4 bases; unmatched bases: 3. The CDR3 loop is CSVDSTGGTEAFF. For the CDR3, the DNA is TGCAGCGTTGATTCGACAGGGGGCACTGAAGCTTTCTTT.

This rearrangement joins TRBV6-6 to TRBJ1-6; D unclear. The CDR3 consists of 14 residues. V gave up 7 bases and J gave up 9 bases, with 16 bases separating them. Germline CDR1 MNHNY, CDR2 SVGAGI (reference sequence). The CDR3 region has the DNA TGTGCCAGCACTATGGGCCCCGTTGGTTCACCCCTCCACTTT. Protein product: CASTMGPVGSPLHF.

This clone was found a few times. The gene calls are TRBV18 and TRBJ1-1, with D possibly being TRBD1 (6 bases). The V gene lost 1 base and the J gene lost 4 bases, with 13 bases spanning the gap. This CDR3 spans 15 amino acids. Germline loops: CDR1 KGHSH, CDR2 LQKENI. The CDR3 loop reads CASSPQGGKATEAFF. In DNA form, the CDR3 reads TGTGCCAGCTCACCACAGGGGGGGAAGGCCACTGAAGCTTTCTTT.

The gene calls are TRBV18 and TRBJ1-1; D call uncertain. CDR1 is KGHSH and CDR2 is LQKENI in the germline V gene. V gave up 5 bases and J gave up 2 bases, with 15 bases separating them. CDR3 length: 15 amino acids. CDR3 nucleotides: TGTGCCAGCTCAGGTACCGGGAAATCCAACACTGAAGCTTTCTTT. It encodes CASSGTGKSNTEAFF.

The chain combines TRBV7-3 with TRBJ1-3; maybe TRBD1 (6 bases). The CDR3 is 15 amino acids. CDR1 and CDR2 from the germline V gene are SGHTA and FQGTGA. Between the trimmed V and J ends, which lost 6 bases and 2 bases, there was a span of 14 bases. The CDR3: CASSPRGPPGNTIYF. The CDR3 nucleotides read TGTGCCAGCAGTCCCAGGGGCCCTCCTGGAAACACCATATATTTT.

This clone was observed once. CDR3 DNA: TGTGCCAGCAGTTTCAACCGTGACAGGGGCGCTGAAGCTTTCTTT. Amino acids: CASSFNRDRGAEAFF. The chain combines TRBV27 with TRBJ1-1; 8 bases are shared with TRBD1. The ends lost 3 bases at V and 6 bases at J; junction bases unmatched: 9. The CDR3 is 15 amino acids. Per the germline V gene, CDR1 is MNHEY and CDR2 is SMNVEV (reference sequence).